Below, 26 T cell receptor beta chains from the same sample are listed, as sequenced in a study of PD-L1 blockade in urothelial cancer. Measured with immunoSEQ multiplex PCR; TCRdb has only the in-frame clones, and not every one. The table lists some 41,000 clones, 88% of them singletons, with roughly 15% in the top ten. The sample in question was PBMCs, obtained around atezolizumab (anti-PD-L1) treatment. The source of these receptors is an older woman with urothelial cancer.

In regard to this clone: Other DNA sequences in the same sample also yield this CDR3. The chain combines TRBV19 with TRBJ1-2; possibly TRBD1 for D (5 bases). V was trimmed by 1 base and J by 8 bases, leaving 11 bases between them. The V gene's germline CDR1 is LNHDA and CDR2 SQIVND (reference sequence). The CDR3 consists of 13 residues. CDR3 sequence: CASSIGQGSGYTF. The DNA of the CDR3 is TGTGCCAGTAGTATAGGTCAGGGCTCCGGCTACACCTTC.

The chain joins TRBV7-3 to TRBJ2-3; 12 bases line up with TRBD2. Per the germline V gene, CDR1 is SGHTA and CDR2 is FQGTGA. Germline trimming cut 2 bases from V and 2 bases from J; bases unmatched to any gene: 8. The CDR3 sequence is 18 residues long. CDR3 sequence reads: CASSLRTSGGFDTDTQYF. CDR3 nucleotide sequence: TGTGCCAGCAGCTTACGCACTAGCGGGGGGTTCGACACAGATACGCAGTATTTT.

The genes are TRBV6-5 and TRBJ2-7; 8 bases agree with TRBD2. The CDR3 is 15 amino acids. Germline V gene sequence: CDR1 MNHEY, CDR2 SVGAGI. The trim removed 5 bases at V and 0 bases at J, leaving 6 bases unmatched. CDR3 nucleotide sequence: TGTGCCAGCAGTGGGAGCGGGAGCGGCTCCTACGAGCAGTACTTC. Its translation is CASSGSGSGSYEQYF.

The CDR3 spells CASSLSTGGLQETQYF. The DNA for the CDR3 is TGTGCCAGCAGTTTATCGACAGGGGGACTCCAAGAGACCCAGTACTTC. The chain is built from TRBV27 and TRBJ2-5; 9 nucleotides align to TRBD1. The ends lost 0 bases at V and 1 base at J; junction bases unmatched: 3. Looked up from germline, CDR1 is MNHEY and CDR2 is SMNVEV (reference sequence). The CDR3 is 16 amino acids.

The chain carries TRBV27 and TRBJ2-2, with D tentatively TRBD1 (6 bases). Trimming took 2 bases from V and 2 from J, leaving 9 bases between them. The CDR3 has 15 residues. Germline V gene lookup returns CDR1 MNHEY and CDR2 SMNVEV (reference sequence). The CDR3 here is CASSLTRGNTGELFF. The CDR3 DNA follows: TGTGCCAGCAGTTTAACCAGGGGAAACACCGGGGAGCTGTTTTTT.

This chain connects TRBV27 to TRBJ2-1; 12 bases are shared with TRBD2. CDR1 is MNHEY and CDR2 is SMNVEV in the germline V gene (reference sequence). With V trimmed by 1 base and J by 7 bases, 5 bases remained unmatched. This CDR3 has 16 residues. The CDR3 loop is CASSLLTSGSGNEQFF. The CDR3 nucleotides read TGTGCCAGCAGTTTATTGACTAGCGGGAGTGGGAATGAGCAGTTCTTC.

This chain uses TRBV18 with TRBJ1-5, with 7 bases lining up with TRBD1. CDR1 KGHSH and CDR2 LQKENI come from the germline V gene. With 3 bases clipped from V and 4 bases from J, the junction kept 6 bases outside the gene matches. The CDR3 consists of 15 residues. This CDR3 is CASSPSQGRNQPQHF. The CDR3 DNA is TGTGCCAGCTCACCGTCACAGGGGAGAAATCAGCCCCAGCATTTT.

The rearrangement links TRBV2 to TRBJ1-6; weak D call: TRBD1 (6 bases). The CDR3 has 14 amino acids. V lost 6 bases, J lost 7 bases, and 13 bases lay in between. Germline V lookup: CDR1 SNHLY, CDR2 FYNNEI. CDR3 sequence: CASSSGVSNSPLHF. The CDR3 nucleotides read TGTGCCAGCAGCTCAGGGGTTTCAAATTCACCCCTCCACTTT.

This chain uses TRBV5-4 with TRBJ2-5; TRBD1 might be the D (5 bases). Germline-derived CDR1 and CDR2 are SGHNT and YYREEE (reference sequence). The CDR3 extends over 15 amino acids. V was clipped by 1 base and J by 1 base, with 11 bases between them. The DNA for the CDR3 is TGTGCCAGCAGCTTGATGGCAGGGATCCAAGAGACCCAGTACTTC. This gives the protein CASSLMAGIQETQYF. Combining the CDR3 with reference TRBV5-4 and TRBJ2-5 gives the whole variable domain ETGVTQSPTHLIKTRGQQVTLRCSSQSGHNTVSWYQQALGQGPQFIFQYYREEENGRGNFPPRFSGLQFPNYSSELNVNALELDDSALYLCASSLMAGIQETQYFGPGTRLLVL.

This chain uses TRBV18 with TRBJ1-1, with 8 bases aligning to TRBD1. Trimming at V came to 2 bases and at J to 4 bases, leaving 0 bases not matched to a gene. The CDR3 has 13 residues. Per germline, CDR1 KGHSH and CDR2 LQKENI. The CDR3 protein is CASSPDRGTEAFF. Here the CDR3 DNA reads TGTGCCAGCTCACCAGACAGGGGCACTGAAGCTTTCTTT.

CDR3 loop: CASKRTANTGELFF. The CDR3 DNA reads as TGTGCCAGCAAAAGGACAGCCAACACCGGGGAGCTGTTTTTT. The gene calls are TRBV6-6 and TRBJ2-2, with D possibly TRBD1 on 6 matching bases. CDR1 MNHNY and CDR2 SVGAGI come from the germline V gene (reference sequence). There are 14 residues in the CDR3. V was pared by 7 bases and J by 2 bases, with 11 bases between.

This clone was counted between two and nine times. The chain couples TRBV6-5 to TRBJ1-4; D is possibly TRBD1 (6 bases). Trimming removed 3 bases from V and 3 bases from J, with 14 bases in between. Germline-derived CDR1 and CDR2 are MNHEY and SVGAGI. The CDR3 sequence is 16 residues long. As DNA, the CDR3 is TGTGCCAGCAGTTATTTCCAGACAGGACCTAATGAAAAACTGTTTTTT. This encodes CASSYFQTGPNEKLFF.

The CDR3 nucleotides are TGTGCCAGCAGCCCGGGGGGTGCTAGCGTTAGAAACATTCAGTACTTC. This gives the protein CASSPGGASVRNIQYF. The chain has TRBV7-9 and TRBJ2-4; TRBD2 agrees at 7 bases. CDR1 SEHNR and CDR2 FQNEAQ come from the germline V gene (reference sequence). J lost 6 bases, V lost 5 bases, and 13 bases had no gene match. The CDR3 totals 16 residues.

This clone appeared a single time. This chain joins TRBV29-1 and TRBJ2-3; TRBD2 is a possible D gene (7 bases). This CDR3 is 15 amino acids long. Trimming took off 6 bases at V and 4 bases at J, with 20 bases between the two ends. Germline CDR1 is SQVTM and CDR2 is ANQGSEA. CDR3 residues: CSVGGGTPGPDTQYF. The CDR3 DNA is TGCAGCGTGGGAGGGGGGACACCGGGTCCAGATACGCAGTATTTT.

V and J are TRBV25-1 and TRBJ2-3, with a possible D match to TRBD1 (5 bases). The CDR3 is 15 amino acids. The germline V gene encodes CDR1 MGHDK and CDR2 SYGVNS. The V and J ends lost 4 bases and 0 bases respectively, with 11 bases between them. The CDR3 is CASSAQGYSTDTQYF. The CDR3 region has the DNA TGTGCCAGCAGTGCGCAGGGATATAGCACAGATACGCAGTATTTT.

This clone is medium-sized by share. The chain joins TRBV28 to TRBJ2-3; no clear D gene. The germline gives CDR1 MDHEN, CDR2 SYDVKM. The CDR3 is 10 amino acids. V lost 8 bases and J lost 4, with 4 bases in between. The CDR3 nucleotides are TGTGCCAGCCTCGCAGATACGCAGTATTTT. This sequence encodes CASLADTQYF.

The CDR3 protein is CSVEGRVSYNEQFF. DNA of the CDR3: TGCAGCGTTGAGGGCAGGGTCTCCTACAATGAGCAGTTCTTC. The rearrangement links TRBV29-1 to TRBJ2-1; perhaps TRBD1 as D (5 bases). In germline, CDR1 is SQVTM, CDR2 ANQGSEA. The V gene lost 3 bases and the J gene lost 0 bases, with 9 bases spanning the gap. The CDR3 loop spans 14 amino acids.

V usage is TRBV13 and J usage is TRBJ2-1; D is possibly TRBD1 (6 bases). This CDR3 spans 12 amino acids. The V gene lost 5 bases and the J gene lost 9 bases, with 11 bases spanning the gap. CDR1 and CDR2 (germline): PRHDT, FYEKMQ (reference sequence). The CDR3: CASSPRGGEQFF. CDR3 DNA: TGTGCCAGCAGCCCTAGAGGGGGTGAGCAGTTCTTC.

The V call is TRBV4-3, the J call TRBJ1-5; a possible D gene is TRBD1 (5 bases). Germline CDR1 and CDR2: LGHNA and YSLEER. This CDR3 region has 16 residues. Trimming removed 4 bases from V and 7 bases from J, with 20 bases in between. CDR3 region: CASSLDHIRGSQPQHF. Written as DNA, the CDR3 is TGCGCCAGCAGCCTAGATCATATTAGGGGTTCGCAGCCCCAGCATTTT.

This clone showed up just once. V usage is TRBV6-6 and J usage is TRBJ2-5; a weak D match, TRBD2 (5 bases). The CDR3 covers 14 residues. V dropped 5 bases and J dropped 5 bases, with 15 bases sitting between them. Germline V gene data show CDR1 as MNHNY and CDR2 as SVGAGI (reference sequence). The CDR3 DNA reads TGTGCCAGCAGTCCGGGGTCCGTCGGGGAGACCCAGTACTTC. This sequence encodes CASSPGSVGETQYF.

This clone was observed a handful of times. The rearrangement links TRBV11-2 to TRBJ2-5; maybe TRBD2 (6 bases). The V gene lost 2 bases and the J gene lost 2 bases, with 18 bases spanning the gap. CDR3 size: 17 residues. Germline V lookup: CDR1 SGHAT, CDR2 FQNNGV. The CDR3 nucleotides read TGTGCCAGCAGCTTAAGCGCCCCAGGTAGCGGACAAGAGACCCAGTACTTC. Translating gives CASSLSAPGSGQETQYF. The whole variable domain, filled in from reference TRBV11-2 and TRBJ2-5, reads EAGVAQSPRYKIIEKRQSVAFWCNPISGHATLYWYQQILGQGPKLLIQFQNNGVVDDSQLPKDRFSAERLKGVDSTLKIQPAKLEDSAVYLCASSLSAPGSGQETQYFGPGTRLLVL.

This sequence joins TRBV25-1 and TRBJ1-3; maybe TRBD1 (6 bases). The CDR3 length is 13 residues. The V end lost 10 bases, the J end lost 2 bases, and 12 bases lay between the germline ends. Per germline, CDR1 MGHDK and CDR2 SYGVNS. CDR3 sequence (DNA): TGTGCCACCCAGCGGGGGCCTGGAAACACCATATATTTT. It yields the protein CATQRGPGNTIYF.

The chain is built from TRBV27 and TRBJ2-7; 7 positions agree with TRBD2. The CDR3 has 19 amino acids. Trimming removed 2 bases from V and 4 bases from J; junction bases left unmatched: 20. The V gene's germline CDR1 is MNHEY and CDR2 SMNVEV (reference sequence). The CDR3 loop is CASSLKPPWGGVSLYEQYF. In DNA form, the CDR3 reads TGTGCCAGCAGTTTAAAGCCCCCTTGGGGAGGGGTATCCCTATACGAGCAGTACTTC.

The chain employs TRBV6-6 and TRBJ2-3; D not resolved. Between the trimmed V and J ends, which lost 6 bases and 2 bases, there was a span of 12 bases. CDR1 and CDR2 (germline): MNHNY, SVGAGI (reference sequence). The CDR3 contains 14 residues. CDR3 DNA: TGTGCCAGCAGACCTCGGAGCAACACAGATACGCAGTATTTT. Its protein is CASRPRSNTDTQYF.

This sequence joins TRBV12-2 and TRBJ1-5; the D call of TRBD1 is as the table states it, not checked on the DNA. TRBV12-2 is a pseudogene segment. The CDR3 has 17 amino acids. CDR3 sequence: CASRLAVEVQGFQPQHF. In nucleotides, the CDR3 is TGTGCAAGTCGCTTAGCGGTAGAAGTCCAGGGGTTTCAGCCCCAGCATTTT.

This rearrangement joins TRBV29-1 to TRBJ1-2; D unclear. The V and J ends lost 7 bases and 6 bases respectively, with 12 bases between them. The CDR3 runs 11 residues. CDR1 SQVTM and CDR2 ANQGSEA come from the germline V gene. CDR3 loop: CSADGDDGYTF. Written as DNA, the CDR3 is TGCAGCGCCGACGGGGATGATGGCTACACCTTC. The full variable domain, in which reference TRBV29-1 and TRBJ1-2 provide the parts outside the CDR3, is SAVISQKPSRDICQRGTSLTIQCQVDSQVTMMFWYRQQPGQSLTLIATANQGSEATYESGFVIDKFPISRPNLTFSTLTVSNMSPEDSSIYLCSADGDDGYTFGSGTRLTVV.